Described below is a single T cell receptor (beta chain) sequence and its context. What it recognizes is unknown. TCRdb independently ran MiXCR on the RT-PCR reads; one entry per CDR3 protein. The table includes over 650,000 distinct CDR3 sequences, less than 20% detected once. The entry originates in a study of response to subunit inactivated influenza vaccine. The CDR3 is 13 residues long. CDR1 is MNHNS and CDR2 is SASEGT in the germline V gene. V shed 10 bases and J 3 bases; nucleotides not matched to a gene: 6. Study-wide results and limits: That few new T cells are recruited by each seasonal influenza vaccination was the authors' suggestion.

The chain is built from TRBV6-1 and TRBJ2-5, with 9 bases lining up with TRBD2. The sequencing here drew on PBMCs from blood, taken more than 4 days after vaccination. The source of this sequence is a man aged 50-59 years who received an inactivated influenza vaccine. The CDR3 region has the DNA TGTGCCACCAAGACTAGCGGTGAAGAGACCCAGTACTTC. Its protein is CATKTSGEETQYF.